Following are 20 T cell receptor beta chains from one sample sequenced in a study of blood T cells in healthy people across ages. Sample-barcoded 5' priming and a J-beta primer mix drove a second PCR of about 6 to 12 cycles. MiXCR, run by TCRdb on the 5' RACE reads, gives a single entry per CDR3 protein. In the table there are 850,000 or so distinct CDR3 sequences, under 35% of which are singletons. The sample comprised blood. The source of these receptors is a woman aged 80 or over in good health.

On this clonotype itself: A read error may explain this, as a much larger clone is one base away. This rearrangement joins TRBV28 to TRBJ1-5; D unresolved. Trimming stripped 6 bases from V and 9 bases from J, with 9 bases between. In germline, CDR1 is MDHEN, CDR2 SYDVKM. The CDR3 is made up of 11 amino acids. The CDR3, as DNA: TGTGCCAGCAGGGTCAGGCCGCCCCAGCATTTT. Its translation: CASRVRPPQHF.

This clonotype was recorded at least ten times. The chain combines TRBV7-7 with TRBJ2-1; TRBD2 agrees at 10 bases. J was trimmed by 4 bases and V by 5 bases; bases with no gene match: 5. The CDR3 spans 15 residues. Per the germline V gene, CDR1 is SSHAT and CDR2 is FNYEAQ (reference sequence). Here the CDR3 reads CASSPAGGPYNEQFF. CDR3 DNA sequence: TGTGCCAGCAGCCCAGCGGGGGGGCCTTACAATGAGCAGTTCTTC.

There are many counts of this clonotype. This sequence joins TRBV5-5 and TRBJ2-7, with D possibly being TRBD2 (6 bases). With 1 base removed from V and 6 bases from J, the gap between germline ends came to 11 bases. The CDR3 runs to 13 residues. Germline V lookup: CDR1 SGHKS, CDR2 YYEKEE (reference sequence). For the CDR3, the DNA is TGTGCCAGCAGCTTGAACAACGGGGGCGAGCAGTACTTC. This codes for CASSLNNGGEQYF.

This clonotype was detected many times. The chain is built from TRBV5-1 and TRBJ2-3; D is perhaps TRBD2 (6 bases). The germline CDR1 and CDR2 sequences are SGHRS and YFSETQ. Trimming shortened V by 3 bases and J by 5 bases, and 16 bases separated the two germline ends. The CDR3 is 15 amino acids. The CDR3 loop is CASSWGTGGRDTQYF. The CDR3 nucleotides are TGCGCCAGCAGCTGGGGGACCGGGGGTAGAGATACGCAGTATTTT. The full variable domain, completed using reference TRBV5-1 and TRBJ2-3, is KAGVTQTPRYLIKTRGQQVTLSCSPISGHRSVSWYQQTPGQGLQFLFEYFSETQRNKGNFPGRFSGRQFSNSRSEMNVSTLELGDSALYLCASSWGTGGRDTQYFGPGTRLTVL.

In this sample, this clonotype turned up many times. The V gene is TRBV20-1, the J gene TRBJ2-6; tentative D call: TRBD1 (6 bases). This CDR3 is built from 15 residues. Germline V gene lookup returns CDR1 DFQATT and CDR2 SNEGSKA (reference sequence). V was shortened by 1 base and J by 5 bases, with 12 bases between the two germline ends. Here the CDR3 reads CSARVTGQRANVLTF. In DNA form, the CDR3 reads TGCAGTGCTAGAGTAACAGGGCAGAGGGCCAACGTCCTGACTTTC.

The rearrangement joins TRBV11-3 to TRBJ1-2, with 8 bases aligning to TRBD1. V lost 4 bases and J lost 4; bases outside the gene matches: 8. Germline-derived CDR1 and CDR2 are SGHNT and YENEEA. The length of the CDR3 is 15 residues. CDR3 DNA: TGTGCCAGCAGCTCCCAGACAGGGGAAGGCTATGGCTACACCTTC. Translating gives CASSSQTGEGYGYTF. The whole variable domain, remainder taken from reference TRBV11-3 and TRBJ1-2, is EAGVVQSPRYKIIEKKQPVAFWCNPISGHNTLYWYLQNLGQGPELLIRYENEEAVDDSQLPKDRFSAERLKGVDSTLKIQPAELGDSAVYLCASSSQTGEGYGYTFGSGTRLTVV.

The chain is built from TRBV7-9 and TRBJ1-2; D not certain. Germline V gene data show CDR1 as SEHNR and CDR2 as FQNEAQ (reference sequence). V was cut by 6 bases and J by 6 bases, with 14 bases left in between. The CDR3 loop spans 13 amino acids. The CDR3 region is CASRIGGGHGYTF. CDR3 DNA: TGTGCCAGCAGAATCGGAGGTGGTCATGGCTACACCTTC.

This clonotype has ten or more counts. CDR3 in amino acids: CASSKRGGWRQETQYF. CDR3 nucleotides: TGTGCCAGCAGTAAGCGGGGGGGCTGGCGGCAAGAGACCCAGTACTTC. V and J are TRBV6-1 and TRBJ2-5, with TRBD2 matching over 10 bases. Germline V CDR1 and CDR2: MNHNS, SASEGT. V lost 5 bases and J lost 2; bases outside the gene matches: 8. The CDR3 loop spans 16 amino acids.

This clonotype was recorded many times. This chain uses TRBV4-1 with TRBJ2-1; 12 nucleotides align to TRBD2. The CDR3 totals 15 residues. Trimming cost V 4 bases and J 4 bases; bases outside gene matches: 2. Germline lookup yields CDR1 MGHRA and CDR2 YSYEKL. The CDR3, as DNA: TGCGCCAGCAGCCGAGGACTAGCGGGATACAATGAGCAGTTCTTC. Amino acids: CASSRGLAGYNEQFF.

This clonotype was observed a few times. A much larger clonotype is one base distant, so this may be a read error. The chain couples TRBV6-5 to TRBJ2-6; D is possibly TRBD1 (6 bases). The CDR3 extends over 16 amino acids. Germline V gene data show CDR1 as MNHEY and CDR2 as SVGAGI. This CDR3 reads CVSSTRQDGGANVLTF. DNA for the CDR3: TGTGTCAGCAGCACCAGACAGGACGGAGGGGCCAACGTCCTGACTTTC.

This clonotype was seen ten or more times. The rearrangement links TRBV6-5 to TRBJ2-1; maybe TRBD1 (6 bases). This CDR3 comprises 14 residues. The V gene's germline CDR1 is MNHEY and CDR2 SVGAGI. The V end lost 2 bases, the J end lost 8 bases, and 13 bases lay between the germline ends. The CDR3 sequence is CASSYSPQGYEQFF. The CDR3 DNA reads TGTGCCAGCAGTTACAGCCCACAGGGATATGAGCAGTTCTTC.

The V gene is TRBV13, the J gene TRBJ1-1, with D maybe TRBD1 (5 bases). The CDR3 sequence is 15 residues long. V dropped 3 bases and J dropped 0 bases, with 11 bases sitting between them. Germline V CDR1 and CDR2: PRHDT, FYEKMQ (reference sequence). This chain's CDR3 is CASSFRRQLNTEAFF. In nucleotides, the CDR3 is TGTGCCAGCAGCTTCAGGAGACAGTTGAACACTGAAGCTTTCTTT. Full variable domain (rest looked up from reference TRBV13 and TRBJ1-1): AAGVIQSPRHLIKEKRETATLKCYPIPRHDTVYWYQQGPGQDPQFLISFYEKMQSDKGSIPDRFSAQQFSDYHSELNMSSLELGDSALYFCASSFRRQLNTEAFFGQGTRLTVV.

This clonotype was found many times. The rearrangement joins TRBV6-2 or TRBV6-3 to TRBJ2-5; the D gene is possibly TRBD1 (5 bases). CDR1 is MNHEY, CDR2 SVGEGT, per germline. The CDR3 contains 14 residues. V was clipped by 9 bases and J by 1 base, with 15 bases between them. This CDR3 is CASRQPILQETQYF. In DNA form, the CDR3 reads TGTGCCAGTCGACAGCCCATTCTCCAAGAGACCCAGTACTTC.

This clonotype was counted ten times or more. This chain joins TRBV6-5 and TRBJ2-1; 7 bases agree with TRBD1. The CDR3 consists of 16 residues. Looked up from germline, CDR1 is MNHEY and CDR2 is SVGAGI. Trimming cost V 2 bases and J 3 bases; bases outside gene matches: 7. The DNA of the CDR3 is TGTGCCAGCAGTTACCGTGCAGGGGGTGGCTACAATGAGCAGTTCTTC. Amino acid sequence: CASSYRAGGGYNEQFF.

This clonotype was observed a few times. The V and J genes are TRBV12-3 or TRBV12-4 and TRBJ1-1, with D possibly matching TRBD1 (5 bases). V lost 7 bases and J 4 bases, leaving 16 bases between the germline ends. The CDR3 is 14 amino acids. The CDR3 spells CASKARQGPTEAFF. Here the CDR3 DNA reads TGTGCCAGCAAGGCAAGGCAGGGACCCACTGAAGCTTTCTTT.

Comments on this clonotype: It may be a read error: a sequence one base away is much more abundant. The J gene is TRBJ2-7, the V gene TRBV2, with 14 bases aligning to TRBD2. This CDR3 region has 16 residues. With V trimmed by 4 bases and J by 7 bases, 9 bases remained unmatched. CDR1 and CDR2 (germline): SNHLY, FYNNEI. The CDR3 region has the DNA TGTGCCAGCAGTGTTACCGGGACTAGCGGGGGTAATGAGCAGTACTTC. It translates to CASSVTGTSGGNEQYF.

J is TRBJ2-7 and V is TRBV6-1; TRBD1 aligns across 9 bases. The CDR3 covers 16 residues. Germline V gene sequence: CDR1 MNHNS, CDR2 SASEGT. The ends lost 6 bases at V and 3 bases at J; junction bases unmatched: 12. CDR3 residues: CASRGEFGTGNYEQYF. In nucleotides, the CDR3 is TGTGCCAGCAGAGGAGAGTTCGGGACAGGGAACTACGAGCAGTACTTC.

As concerns this clonotype: No conserved phenylalanine or tryptophan is present at the end of the CDR3, so a read error is the likely explanation. The chain combines TRBV5-1 with TRBJ2-6; the D is unclear. Germline V gene sequence: CDR1 SGHRS, CDR2 YFSETQ. The CDR3 runs 16 residues. Trimming stripped 0 bases from V and 0 bases from J, with 7 bases between. The CDR3 nucleotides read TGCGCCAGCAGCTTGGAGCCAAGCTCTGGGGCCAACGTCCTGACTAAC. Translation: CASSLEPSSGANVLTN.

Regarding this clonotype: Possible read error: a much larger clone is one base away. The chain joins TRBV5-1 to TRBJ1-2; 10 bases map to TRBD1. CDR1 SGHRS and CDR2 YFSETQ come from the germline V gene. This CDR3 spans 13 amino acids. CDR3 sequence: CAGSRGQGVGYTF. CDR3 coding DNA: TGCGCCGGCAGCCGTGGACAGGGGGTTGGCTACACCTTC.

This clonotype has a count of ten or more. DNA for the CDR3: TGTGCCAGCAGCTACCGATATTCCCCCAAAAACATTCAGTACTTC. It codes for CASSYRYSPKNIQYF. This chain connects TRBV6-5 to TRBJ2-4; D not resolved. Germline loops: CDR1 MNHEY, CDR2 SVGAGI. V lost 6 bases to trimming and J lost 2 bases, with 14 bases between them. The CDR3 contains 15 residues.